The clone carrying this T cell receptor beta chain was found many times. Its specificity is not known. These data belong to a study of identical twins. Findings of the study overall: Fewer insertions marked abundant cord blood beta clonotypes; young adult naive trended weakly, memory not at all.

Germline values: CDR1 PRHDT, CDR2 FYEKMQ (reference sequence). The CDR3 has 16 amino acids. V dropped 3 bases and J dropped 5; count of bases not matched to a gene: 11. TCRdb called the 5' RACE reads again in MiXCR, with one record for every CDR3 protein. The table shows nearly 900,000 distinct CDR3 sequences, with 12% occurring only once. Each donor was a healthy Caucasian. This sample also appeared in a second study, on yellow fever vaccine responses in identical twins.

The genes are TRBV13 and TRBJ2-3; TRBD1 aligns across 7 bases. Sample: PBMCs. The sequence came from a young woman in good health. CDR3 DNA: TGTGCCAGCAGCTTTGGGGGCCAGGGGGTTGGAGATACGCAGTATTTT. Encoded protein: CASSFGGQGVGDTQYF.